The T cell receptor beta chain under discussion was sequenced for a study of Ad26.COV2.S vaccination and SARS-CoV-2 variants. Across the whole study: Donor had been placed in the Ad26.COV2.S arm of the COV1001 trial. Once or twice, 56 days apart, Ad26.COV2.S was delivered intramuscularly. General observations from the study: Reported findings describe substantial breadth in spike-specific CD8+ and CD4+ T cell responses following vaccination.

With regard to this clone: Its antigen is currently unknown.

Noted treatment: around 19 received Ad26.COV2.S at low or high dose, single or two shots; about 5 received placebo; per-sample allocation not given. Collection of samples fell on day 63 after the first vaccine or placebo injection. CDR1 is SEHNR, CDR2 FQNEAQ, per germline (reference sequence). This CDR3 has 18 amino acids. Trimming took 3 bases from V and 0 from J; bases not matched to a gene: 7. Here immunoSEQ multiplex PCR was the method, and the copy in TCRdb shows in-frame clones only, minus some. The table lists a few hundred thousand clones, 85% to 90% of them singletons. The sequence was collected from a person aged 18-60 years who received the Ad26.COV2.S COVID-19 vaccine or a placebo. The source was peripheral blood, collected in a trial of Ad26.COV2.S vaccine versus placebo. This chain connects TRBV7-9 to TRBJ2-3, with 12 bases identical to TRBD1. The CDR3 spells CASSLGQGAFLSTDTQYF. DNA of the CDR3: TGTGCCAGCAGCTTGGGACAGGGGGCCTTCCTTAGCACAGATACGCAGTATTTT.